A selection of T cell receptor beta chains follows, all from one sample in a study of blood T cell repertoires in COVID-19. Libraries were prepared by immunoSEQ multiplex PCR; TCRdb keeps only in-frame clonotypes and omits some of them. The sample lists 200,000 to 250,000 clones, about 80% occurring once. Sample: PBMCs or T cells enriched from blood (not recorded which). These receptors all come from a woman in her forties or fifties who had been exposed to COVID-19. The CDR3 runs from the conserved cysteine through the conserved F or W. D genes are given only for firm matches. Clone size appears in some rows only: once, few, many, or a class for an expanded clone.

>TRBV27|-|-|TRBJ2-1
TGTGCCAGCAGTTTATCACGCGGGGCTTACAATGAGCAGTTCTTC
CASSLSRGAYNEQFF
>TRBV7-8|few|TRBD1|TRBJ1-5
TGTGCCAGCAGCTTCTTGGACAGGGGGCCGGGTCAGCCCCAGCATTTT
CASSFLDRGPGQPQHF
>TRBV19|-|-|TRBJ1-1
TGTGCCAGTAGTAGGCTAGACACTGAAGCTTTCTTT
CASSRLDTEAFF
>TRBV6-2/TRBV6-3|-|TRBD1|TRBJ1-2
TGTGCCAGCAGTTACTCGAGGACAGGGGGGAATGGCTACACCTTC
CASSYSRTGGNGYTF
>TRBV14|-|TRBD1|TRBJ2-7
TGTGCCAGCAGCCGTCAGGGGGCCCCCTACGAGCAGTACTTC
CASSRQGAPYEQYF
>TRBV19|-|TRBD1|TRBJ1-2
TGTGCCAGTAGTATAGGCCTTGGACAGGGAGATGGCTACACCTTC
CASSIGLGQGDGYTF
>TRBV2|-|-|TRBJ1-6
TGTGCCAGCAGTGAGGAGGGACCCAACATGGGATCACCCCTCCACTTT
CASSEEGPNMGSPLHF
>TRBV30|-|-|TRBJ1-5
TGTGCCTGGAGTGATCGGGGGGGACAGCCCCAGCATTTT
CAWSDRGGQPQHF
>TRBV9|-|TRBD1|TRBJ2-5
TGTGCCAGCAGCGTCACAGGGGGCGCCGGAACCCAGTACTTC
CASSVTGGAGTQYF
>TRBV7-8|-|-|TRBJ1-5
TGTGCCAGCAGCTCGCAATTGGCAGGGCCCCAGCATTTT
CASSSQLAGPQHF
>TRBV6-5|-|-|TRBJ1-4
TGTGCCAGCAGTCCCGGGATACTCGGAGGTGAAAAACTGTTTTTT
CASSPGILGGEKLFF
>TRBV5-4|-|-|TRBJ2-5
TGTGCCAGCAGCTTGGACAGAAAAGAGACCCAGTACTTC
CASSLDRKETQYF
>TRBV19|-|TRBD1|TRBJ1-5
TGTGCCAGTACCGGGACAGGGGGCCGTGGCAATCAGCCCCAGCATTTT
CASTGTGGRGNQPQHF